The 28 T cell receptor beta chains in this list originate from one sample, sequenced in a study of early T cells in non-severe SARS-CoV-2 infection. TCRdb called the 5' RACE reads again in MiXCR, with one record for every CDR3 protein. The repertoire holds about 90,000 distinct CDR3 sequences, with around an eighth as singletons. Source material: whole blood. All receptors derive from an adult who was a healthcare worker with PCR-confirmed SARS-CoV-2 infection or an uninfected control (not recorded which).

The V call is TRBV5-1, the J call TRBJ2-7, with D unclear. The CDR3 is made up of 15 amino acids. Germline V gene sequence: CDR1 SGHRS, CDR2 YFSETQ. Trimming shortened V by 4 bases and J by 2 bases, and 16 bases separated the two germline ends. CDR3 sequence reads: CASSPQTTQTYEQYF. The CDR3 DNA is TGCGCCAGCAGCCCGCAAACGACGCAGACCTACGAGCAGTACTTC.

This clonotype was recorded many times. This sequence joins TRBV28 and TRBJ2-7; D is ambiguous. Trimming pared 8 bases from V and 0 bases from J, leaving 11 bases between. The CDR3 covers 13 residues. CDR1 is MDHEN, CDR2 SYDVKM, per germline. The CDR3 nucleotides read TGTGCCAGCTACAACAGCAGCTCCTACGAGCAGTACTTC. It yields the protein CASYNSSSYEQYF.

The chain joins TRBV28 to TRBJ1-2; perhaps TRBD1 as D (5 bases). Germline V CDR1 and CDR2: MDHEN, SYDVKM. The CDR3 spans 11 residues. The CDR3 nucleotides are TGTGCTATCAGGGCAAGGTCGGGCTACACCTTC. Translating gives CAIRARSGYTF.

The chain is built from TRBV7-3 and TRBJ2-1; 9 bases are shared with TRBD2. CDR3 length: 14 amino acids. V was clipped by 2 bases and J by 9 bases; unmatched bases: 5. CDR1 SGHTA and CDR2 FQGTGA come from the germline V gene. CDR3 nucleotide sequence: TGTGCCAGCAGCTTAGGGCGGGAGGGTAGTGAGCAGTTCTTC. Protein product: CASSLGREGSEQFF.

This clonotype showed up many times. The rearrangement joins TRBV2 to TRBJ2-7; D is uncertain. Deletions cut 4 bases from V and 6 bases from J, with 4 bases between. There are 10 residues in the CDR3. Germline CDR1 and CDR2: SNHLY and FYNNEI. In DNA form, the CDR3 reads TGTGCCAGCAGTGGGGTCGAGCAGTACTTC. Amino acids: CASSGVEQYF.

This clonotype appeared many times. The genes are TRBV27 and TRBJ2-7; the D is unclear. This CDR3 comprises 13 residues. The ends were cut back, 3 bases at V and 3 bases at J, with 9 bases in the middle. Germline lookup yields CDR1 MNHEY and CDR2 SMNVEV (reference sequence). In DNA form, the CDR3 reads TGTGCCAGCAGTTTTGGTGCCCTCTACGAGCAGTACTTC. Its protein product is CASSFGALYEQYF.

This clonotype was observed a few times. This chain uses TRBV28 with TRBJ2-1, with D unresolved. CDR1 and CDR2 (germline): MDHEN, SYDVKM. V lost 1 base and J lost 8, with 6 bases in between. CDR3 size: 12 residues. This chain's CDR3 is CASSLYGHEQFF. As DNA, the CDR3 is TGTGCCAGCAGTTTATACGGTCATGAGCAGTTCTTC.

This clonotype was seen a handful of times. The gene calls are TRBV7-2 and TRBJ1-2, with TRBD1 identical over 8 bases. This CDR3 is 13 amino acids long. Germline CDR1 and CDR2: SGHTA and FQGNSA. V was clipped by 6 bases and J by 5 bases; unmatched bases: 5. CDR3: CASRHGQGYGYTF. The CDR3 DNA follows: TGTGCCAGCAGACATGGACAGGGTTATGGCTACACCTTC.

The CDR3 sequence is CSARGGHRSYGYTF. The CDR3 region has the DNA TGCAGTGCTAGAGGTGGACATCGGAGCTATGGCTACACCTTC. This chain links TRBV20-1 with TRBJ1-2; D might be TRBD1 (5 bases). This CDR3 has 14 amino acids. From germline, CDR1 is DFQATT and CDR2 SNEGSKA (reference sequence). Trimming pared 1 base from V and 4 bases from J, leaving 13 bases between.

Of note for this clonotype: One end of the junction does not line up with germline, which may come from a read error. The chain combines TRBV7-8 with TRBJ1-1; 9 bases line up with TRBD1. The germline gives CDR1 SGHVS, CDR2 FQNEAQ. This CDR3 has 16 residues. The CDR3, as DNA: TGTGTCAGCAGCATTTGGACAGGGGACATGAACACTGAAGCTTTCTTT. This translates into CVSSIWTGDMNTEAFF.

The chain links TRBV29-1 to TRBJ2-7, with a weak D call TRBD2 (6 bases). V lost 6 bases, J lost 4 bases, and 10 bases lay in between. The CDR3 is 11 residues long. Per germline, CDR1 SQVTM and CDR2 ANQGSEA. CDR3 in amino acids: CSVQGTYEQYF. The CDR3 bases are TGCAGCGTGCAAGGGACTTACGAGCAGTACTTC.

This clonotype was counted only a few times. The J gene is TRBJ2-6, the V gene TRBV12-3 or TRBV12-4, with D uncertain. This CDR3 is 14 amino acids long. Deletions cut 7 bases from V and 1 base from J, with 8 bases between. This chain's CDR3 is CASTLLSGANVLTF. The DNA of the CDR3 is TGTGCCAGCACCCTCTTATCTGGGGCCAACGTCCTGACTTTC.

J is TRBJ2-1 and V is TRBV19; no clear D. Germline CDR1 LNHDA, CDR2 SQIVND (reference sequence). Trimming cost V 2 bases and J 10 bases, with 6 bases left between them. This CDR3 has 11 amino acids. The CDR3 sequence is CASSIRREQFF. The CDR3, as DNA: TGTGCCAGTAGTATAAGACGGGAGCAGTTCTTC.

The rearrangement links TRBV6-6 to TRBJ1-1; D perhaps matches TRBD1 (5 bases). The germline gives CDR1 MNHNY, CDR2 SVGAGI (reference sequence). The germline V and J ends were trimmed by 6 bases and 0 bases, with 20 bases remaining between them. The CDR3 is 17 amino acids. The CDR3 DNA is TGTGCCAGCAGCCCCGGTAACGGGGCACTTTTGAACACTGAAGCTTTCTTT. Translating it yields CASSPGNGALLNTEAFF.

The chain joins TRBV7-6 to TRBJ1-1; TRBD1 aligns across 8 bases. The junction had 5 bases not matched to a gene; V was cut back by 5 bases and J by 0 bases. The CDR3 runs 15 residues. CDR1 is SGHVS, CDR2 FNYEAQ, per germline. The CDR3 DNA reads TGTGCCAGCAGCGCGGACAGGGAAATGAACACTGAAGCTTTCTTT. Translation gives CASSADREMNTEAFF.

This clonotype was detected only a few times. The chain combines TRBV11-2 with TRBJ1-1, with no clear D. Germline V gene data show CDR1 as SGHAT and CDR2 as FQNNGV. The CDR3 is 16 residues long. Trimming stripped 3 bases from V and 0 bases from J, with 14 bases between. The CDR3 DNA reads as TGTGCCAGCAGCTTCCCTGGACCCAAACTGAACACTGAAGCTTTCTTT. This gives the protein CASSFPGPKLNTEAFF.

In this sample, this clonotype turned up a few times. The chain is built from TRBV5-4 and TRBJ1-6; TRBD1 matches 7 bases. Germline V gene lookup returns CDR1 SGHNT and CDR2 YYREEE (reference sequence). After removal of 6 bases from V and 8 bases from J, the junction contained 11 bases not matched to a gene. The CDR3 has 15 residues. The CDR3 nucleotides read TGTGCCAGCACCCTAGGGACAGTAAAAGATTCACCCCTCCACTTT. Translating gives CASTLGTVKDSPLHF. The whole variable domain, filled in from reference TRBV5-4 and TRBJ1-6, reads ETGVTQSPTHLIKTRGQQVTLRCSSQSGHNTVSWYQQALGQGPQFIFQYYREEENGRGNFPPRFSGLQFPNYSSELNVNALELDDSALYLCASTLGTVKDSPLHFGNGTRLTVT.

V is TRBV6-1 and J is TRBJ2-2; no definite D call. The CDR3 spans 14 residues. V was cut by 2 bases and J by 8 bases, with 12 bases left in between. The germline V gene has CDR1 MNHNS and CDR2 SASEGT. As DNA, the CDR3 is TGTGCCAGCAGTGAAAGTTTTGGGATAGGGGAGCTGTTTTTT. Its translation is CASSESFGIGELFF.

This clonotype was seen many times. V is TRBV9 and J is TRBJ2-1, with 7 bases fitting TRBD2. The CDR3 loop spans 18 amino acids. The germline CDR1 and CDR2 sequences are SGDLS and YYNGEE. The J segment lost 4 bases and the V segment lost 0 bases, leaving 13 bases of the junction unmatched. Here the CDR3 DNA reads TGTGCCAGCAGCGTAGTCCCCTCGGGGGGAGTGGGGTACAATGAGCAGTTCTTC. Protein: CASSVVPSGGVGYNEQFF.

This clonotype came up a few times. CDR3 nucleotide sequence: TGTGCCAGCAGCTTGGCTAGGGTGGCGGAGTACAATGAGCAGTTCTTC. This sequence encodes CASSLARVAEYNEQFF. The chain is built from TRBV5-6 and TRBJ2-1; D not certain. Trimming took 0 bases from V and 4 from J, leaving 14 bases between them. In germline, CDR1 is SGHDT, CDR2 YYEEEE. The CDR3 has 16 amino acids.

This clonotype came up a few times. The CDR3 nucleotides are TGCAGCGCAGGTGCAGGGGATGGTGAATATATCTATGGCTACACCTTC. As protein: CSAGAGDGEYIYGYTF. The chain employs TRBV29-1 and TRBJ1-2; D may be TRBD1 (6 bases). In germline, CDR1 is SQVTM, CDR2 ANQGSEA. Trimming took off 7 bases at V and 4 bases at J, with 25 bases between the two ends. CDR3 size: 16 residues.

This clonotype was counted ten times or more. The chain couples TRBV20-1 to TRBJ2-7; 7 bases match TRBD2. Germline-derived CDR1 and CDR2 are DFQATT and SNEGSKA (reference sequence). J gave up 7 bases and V 2 bases, and 8 bases lay outside the gene matches. This CDR3 has 13 amino acids. The CDR3 sequence: CSARFGGSREQYF. For the CDR3, the DNA is TGCAGTGCTAGATTCGGCGGGAGTCGAGAGCAGTACTTC.

This clonotype was observed a few times. The chain is built from TRBV6-5 and TRBJ1-1; no definite D call. Trimming left V 0 bases short and J 2 bases short, with 13 bases between. The CDR3 has 16 amino acids. Germline assignment: CDR1 MNHEY and CDR2 SVGAGI. Here the CDR3 reads CASSYSTRRLNTEAFF. In DNA, the CDR3 is TGTGCCAGCAGTTACTCGACGCGCCGGCTAAACACTGAAGCTTTCTTT.

The chain uses TRBV10-2 and TRBJ2-6; maybe TRBD2 (6 bases). The CDR3 length is 15 residues. Germline loops: CDR1 WSHSY, CDR2 SAAADI. V lost 7 bases and J 2 bases, leaving 12 bases between the germline ends. The CDR3 here is CASTGRGAGANVLTF. CDR3 bases: TGCGCCAGCACGGGGCGGGGCGCTGGGGCCAACGTCCTGACTTTC.

As concerns this clonotype: The junction departs from germline at one end; a sequencing error may be responsible. The chain employs TRBV7-9 and TRBJ2-5, with unresolved D. CDR1 SEHNR and CDR2 FQNEAQ come from the germline V gene (reference sequence). There are 8 residues in the CDR3. This chain's CDR3 is CASSPLLF. In nucleotides, the CDR3 is TGTGCCAGCAGCCCCCTGCTCTTC.

This clonotype has a handful of counts. The gene calls are TRBV7-6 and TRBJ1-1; no clear D gene. The V gene lost 1 base and the J gene lost 0 bases, with 6 bases spanning the gap. The CDR3 has 14 residues. Germline CDR1 SGHVS, CDR2 FNYEAQ. CDR3 residues: CASSLGEVNTEAFF. CDR3 DNA sequence: TGTGCCAGCAGCTTAGGTGAGGTGAACACTGAAGCTTTCTTT.

This chain joins TRBV14 and TRBJ2-3; perhaps D is TRBD1 or TRBD2 (5 bases each). CDR3 length: 19 amino acids. Per the germline V gene, CDR1 is SGHDN and CDR2 is FVKESK. The V gene lost 6 bases and the J gene lost 6 bases, with 31 bases spanning the gap. The CDR3 spells CASSLLSGAEAPIFDTQYF. The DNA for the CDR3 is TGTGCCAGCAGTCTTCTCTCCGGGGCAGAGGCGCCTATCTTCGATACGCAGTATTTT.

The chain recombines TRBV7-3 with TRBJ2-3, with 13 bases identical to TRBD2. The V gene's germline CDR1 is SGHTA and CDR2 FQGTGA. The CDR3 length is 15 residues. V lost 5 bases to trimming and J lost 6 bases; unmatched junction nucleotides: 5. As DNA, the CDR3 is TGTGCCAGCAGCATCGGACTAGCGGGAGCCGATACGCAGTATTTT. Amino acid sequence: CASSIGLAGADTQYF.